These T cell receptor beta chains were read from a single sample in a study of regulatory T cells in long-lasting Graves disease. TCRdb recomputed calls from the multiplex PCR reads with MiXCR, one row per CDR3 protein. This table has around 480,000 distinct CDR3 sequences, about 16% appearing once. These data also featured in a second study, about T cells in Graves' hyperthyroidism and ophthalmopathy.

The sample here was peripheral blood mononuclear cells (PBMCs), taken at new diagnosis, from a patient treated with antithyroid drugs. The receptors stem from a woman aged 40 to 65 with Graves disease. Both conserved end residues are trimmed from each CDR3. The order of the fields is clone size, V gene, CDR3 protein. Clone size is not always given. Where it is, it says once, few, many or a class for expanded clones.

clone size: many
V gene: TRBV2
CDR3 protein: ASSDAGTNTEAF

clone size: -
V gene: TRBV10-3
CDR3 protein: AISERGQINEQF

clone size: few
V gene: TRBV24-1
CDR3 protein: ATSQGGYQPQH

clone size: many
V gene: TRBV6-2/TRBV6-3
CDR3 protein: ASSYPPGTGGQETQY

clone size: many
V gene: TRBV3-1
CDR3 protein: ASSQPPFEEETQY

clone size: many
V gene: TRBV7-8
CDR3 protein: ASSLDGPPYEQY

clone size: -
V gene: TRBV5-1
CDR3 protein: ASRTRVAGLETQY

clone size: many
V gene: TRBV6-1
CDR3 protein: ASRSGVPNTEAF

clone size: -
V gene: TRBV7-2
CDR3 protein: ASSPREAYGYT

clone size: many
V gene: TRBV5-1
CDR3 protein: ASSTGGEYYNEQF

clone size: many
V gene: TRBV9
CDR3 protein: ASSVEGGGGDTQY

clone size: few
V gene: TRBV15
CDR3 protein: ATTPGQGLPGYT

clone size: -
V gene: TRBV12-3/TRBV12-4
CDR3 protein: ASSLRQGSANTIY

clone size: few
V gene: TRBV6-6
CDR3 protein: ASSYSIGYEQY

clone size: -
V gene: TRBV30
CDR3 protein: TWAWGQGETQY

clone size: many
V gene: TRBV6-1
CDR3 protein: ASSEAGGSIDTQY

clone size: few
V gene: TRBV6-5
CDR3 protein: ASSYRDSTGELF

clone size: many
V gene: TRBV3-1
CDR3 protein: ASSQELAGPSYEQY

clone size: -
V gene: TRBV3-1
CDR3 protein: ASSQGGGLGNEQF

clone size: few
V gene: TRBV11-3
CDR3 protein: ASSPGGTGAGELF

clone size: many
V gene: TRBV11-2
CDR3 protein: ASSKNGLAVQETQY

clone size: once
V gene: TRBV14
CDR3 protein: ASSQGSAISGNTIY

clone size: many
V gene: TRBV2
CDR3 protein: ASRTGANTEAF

clone size: few
V gene: TRBV19
CDR3 protein: ATGDRSNSPLH

clone size: many
V gene: TRBV2
CDR3 protein: ASRRGKDEQY

clone size: many
V gene: TRBV5-5
CDR3 protein: ASSVGTSTYEQY

clone size: few
V gene: TRBV6-2/TRBV6-3
CDR3 protein: VSSYSGAEKNIQY

clone size: many
V gene: TRBV2
CDR3 protein: ASRPSKGLFSNQPQH

clone size: few
V gene: TRBV24-1
CDR3 protein: ATSDSSRGSYEQY

clone size: few
V gene: TRBV29-1
CDR3 protein: SVEDGEEYGYT

clone size: many
V gene: TRBV29-1
CDR3 protein: SVEDLKEGETQY

clone size: few
V gene: TRBV2
CDR3 protein: ASSGGFPKETQY

clone size: few
V gene: TRBV6-1
CDR3 protein: ASSEKSWGGRGAAF

clone size: -
V gene: TRBV28
CDR3 protein: ASSHHPGLAGLQETQY

clone size: few
V gene: TRBV3-1
CDR3 protein: ASSLLGAPGGLNEKLF

clone size: many
V gene: TRBV5-1
CDR3 protein: ASRLELNTEAF

clone size: many
V gene: TRBV12-3/TRBV12-4
CDR3 protein: ASRRAGGRETQY

clone size: many
V gene: TRBV7-8
CDR3 protein: ASSRILYGYT

clone size: -
V gene: TRBV14
CDR3 protein: ASSGGGNYGYT

clone size: many
V gene: TRBV2
CDR3 protein: ASSEGLAKNIQY

clone size: many
V gene: TRBV6-1
CDR3 protein: ASSQQGTGGQPQH

clone size: many
V gene: TRBV11-2
CDR3 protein: ASSSLGPTATEAF

clone size: -
V gene: TRBV10-2
CDR3 protein: ASSDPGTRNNYGYT

clone size: many
V gene: TRBV2
CDR3 protein: ASNLSGQGRETQY

clone size: -
V gene: TRBV20-1
CDR3 protein: SAPGLKYTEAF

clone size: few
V gene: TRBV5-1
CDR3 protein: ASSWDLGNTIY

clone size: few
V gene: TRBV28
CDR3 protein: ASSYIPGGTYEQYFGPEPQH

clone size: few
V gene: TRBV7-9
CDR3 protein: ASSLRDTSYEQY

clone size: -
V gene: TRBV27
CDR3 protein: ASSSRTGKTPLH

clone size: many
V gene: TRBV5-1
CDR3 protein: ASSSMGGDTQY